The clone carrying this T cell receptor beta chain was observed a handful of times. Its specificity is unknown. Germline and junction disagree at one end, which may indicate a read error. This record comes from a study of regulatory and conventional T cells in RAG deficiency. CDR3 length: 14 residues. In germline, CDR1 is MGHRA, CDR2 YSYEKL. Genomic DNA came from blood conventional CD4+ T cells gated CD25-low CD127-high. The method was immunoSEQ multiplex PCR; TCRdb's version includes in-frame clones alone and lacks a portion of them. The data hold under 45,000 clones, with 76% observed a single time. Whole-study findings and limits: Omenn patients showed >80% Treg-Tconv overlap and shorter CDR3 lengths. Treg unique TCR beta sequences were about 100-fold fewer in Omenn syndrome and CID/AS patients than controls.

The same sample was also used in a study of regulatory T cells. That paper adds: Primers: 52 TRBV forward and 13 TRBJ reverse.

The sequencing sample was made of CD4+ effector T cells sorted from blood. The receptor was derived from a human donor in good health. The rearrangement uses TRBV4-1 and TRBJ1-6, with TRBD1 as a possible D gene (5 bases). In DNA form, the CDR3 reads TGCGCCAGCAGTCAAGGAACTACCGGGGCCGCCCTCCACTTT. Translated, it gives CASSQGTTGAALHF.